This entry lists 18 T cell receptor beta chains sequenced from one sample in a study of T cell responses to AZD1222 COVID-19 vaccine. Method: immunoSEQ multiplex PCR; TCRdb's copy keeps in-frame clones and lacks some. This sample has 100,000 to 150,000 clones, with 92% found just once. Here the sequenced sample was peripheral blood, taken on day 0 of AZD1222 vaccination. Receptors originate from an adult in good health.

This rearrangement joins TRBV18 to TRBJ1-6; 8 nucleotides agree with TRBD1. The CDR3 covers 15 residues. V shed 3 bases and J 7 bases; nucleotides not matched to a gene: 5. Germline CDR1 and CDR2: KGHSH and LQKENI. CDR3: CASSPRTGKNSPLHF. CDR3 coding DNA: TGTGCCAGCTCACCCCGGACAGGGAAGAATTCACCCCTCCACTTT.

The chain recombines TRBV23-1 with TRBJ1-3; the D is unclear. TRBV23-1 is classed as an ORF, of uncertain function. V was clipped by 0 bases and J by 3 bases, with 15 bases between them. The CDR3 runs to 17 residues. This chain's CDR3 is CASSQSYAKGLGNTIYF. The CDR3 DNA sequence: TGCGCCAGCAGTCAATCGTATGCCAAAGGTCTTGGAAACACCATATATTTT.

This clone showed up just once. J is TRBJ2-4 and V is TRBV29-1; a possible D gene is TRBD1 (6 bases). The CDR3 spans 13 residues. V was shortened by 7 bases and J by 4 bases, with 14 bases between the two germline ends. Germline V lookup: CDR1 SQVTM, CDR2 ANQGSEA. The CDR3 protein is CSARQVGKNIQYF. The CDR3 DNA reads TGCAGCGCCCGACAGGTGGGAAAAAACATTCAGTACTTC.

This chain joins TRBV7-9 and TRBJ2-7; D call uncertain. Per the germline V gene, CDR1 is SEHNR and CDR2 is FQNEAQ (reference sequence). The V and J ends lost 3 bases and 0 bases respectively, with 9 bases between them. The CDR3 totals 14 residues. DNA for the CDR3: TGTGCCAGCAGCTTTCGGGCCATCTCCTACGAGCAGTACTTC. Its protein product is CASSFRAISYEQYF.

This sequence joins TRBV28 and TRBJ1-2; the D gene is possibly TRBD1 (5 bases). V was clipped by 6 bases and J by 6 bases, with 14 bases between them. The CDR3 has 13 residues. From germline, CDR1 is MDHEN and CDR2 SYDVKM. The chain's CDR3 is CASSVPGKDGYTF. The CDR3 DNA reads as TGTGCCAGCAGCGTCCCAGGGAAGGATGGCTACACCTTC.

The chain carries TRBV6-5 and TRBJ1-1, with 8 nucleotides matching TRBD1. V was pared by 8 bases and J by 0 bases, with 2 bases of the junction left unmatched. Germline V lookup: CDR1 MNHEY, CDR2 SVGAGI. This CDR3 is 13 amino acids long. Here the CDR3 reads CASGQGMNTEAFF. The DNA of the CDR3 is TGTGCCAGCGGACAGGGCATGAACACTGAAGCTTTCTTT.

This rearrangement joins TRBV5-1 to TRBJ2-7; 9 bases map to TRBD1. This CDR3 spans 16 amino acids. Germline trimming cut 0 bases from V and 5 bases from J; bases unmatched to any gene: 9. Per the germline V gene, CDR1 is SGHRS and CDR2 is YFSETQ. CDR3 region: CASSLDLGTGNNEQYF. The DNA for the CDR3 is TGCGCCAGCAGCTTGGATTTGGGGACAGGGAACAACGAGCAGTACTTC.

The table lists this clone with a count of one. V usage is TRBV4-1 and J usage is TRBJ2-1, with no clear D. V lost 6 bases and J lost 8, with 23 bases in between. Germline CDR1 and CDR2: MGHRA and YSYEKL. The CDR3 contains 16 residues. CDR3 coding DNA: TGCGCCAGCAGTCCTAACGAGTGGCTTAAACAATATGAGCAGTTCTTC. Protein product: CASSPNEWLKQYEQFF.

The CDR3 sequence: CSVLPKWNEQFF. The CDR3 bases are TGCAGCGTTTTGCCAAAATGGAATGAGCAGTTCTTC. This chain uses TRBV29-1 with TRBJ2-1; no reliable D call. Germline assignment: CDR1 SQVTM and CDR2 ANQGSEA. The V end was cut by 5 bases, the J end by 7 bases, with 12 bases between. The length of the CDR3 is 12 residues.

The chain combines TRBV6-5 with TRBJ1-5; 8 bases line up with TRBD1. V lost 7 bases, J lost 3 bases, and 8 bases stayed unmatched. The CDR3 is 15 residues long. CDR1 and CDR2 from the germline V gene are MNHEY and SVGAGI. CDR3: CASTLGTGDNQPQHF. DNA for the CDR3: TGTGCCAGCACTCTCGGGACAGGTGACAATCAGCCCCAGCATTTT.

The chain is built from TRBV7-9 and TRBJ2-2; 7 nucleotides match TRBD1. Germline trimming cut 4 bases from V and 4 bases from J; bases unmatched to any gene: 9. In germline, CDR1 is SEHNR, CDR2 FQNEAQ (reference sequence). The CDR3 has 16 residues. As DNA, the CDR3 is TGTGCCAGCAGCTCAGACAGGGTTGCCGGCACCGGGGAGCTGTTTTTT. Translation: CASSSDRVAGTGELFF.

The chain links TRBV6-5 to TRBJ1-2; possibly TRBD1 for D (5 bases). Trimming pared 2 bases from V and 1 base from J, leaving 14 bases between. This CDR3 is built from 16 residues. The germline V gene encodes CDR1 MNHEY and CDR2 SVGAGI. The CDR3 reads CASSYPYRDGNYGYTF. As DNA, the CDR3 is TGTGCCAGCAGTTACCCATACCGGGACGGTAACTATGGCTACACCTTC.

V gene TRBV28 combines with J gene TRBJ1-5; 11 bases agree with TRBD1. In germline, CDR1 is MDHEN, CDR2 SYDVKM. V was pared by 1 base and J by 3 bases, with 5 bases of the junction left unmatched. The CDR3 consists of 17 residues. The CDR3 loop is CASSLSGQGAHNQPQHF. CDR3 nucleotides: TGTGCCAGCAGTTTATCCGGACAGGGGGCCCACAATCAGCCCCAGCATTTT.

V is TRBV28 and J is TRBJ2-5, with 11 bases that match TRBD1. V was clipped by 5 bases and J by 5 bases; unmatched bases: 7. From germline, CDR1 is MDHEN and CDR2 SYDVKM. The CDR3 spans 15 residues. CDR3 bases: TGTGCCAGCAGTCCCGCGGGACAGGGGGGGGAGACCCAGTACTTC. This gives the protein CASSPAGQGGETQYF.

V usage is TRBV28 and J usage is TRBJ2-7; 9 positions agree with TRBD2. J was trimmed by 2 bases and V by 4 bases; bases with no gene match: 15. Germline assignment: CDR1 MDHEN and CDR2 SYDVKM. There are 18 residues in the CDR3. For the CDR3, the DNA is TGTGCCAGCAGTTCATACAGGGAGGCTAGCGGGGTCCCCTACGAGCAGTACTTC. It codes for CASSSYREASGVPYEQYF.

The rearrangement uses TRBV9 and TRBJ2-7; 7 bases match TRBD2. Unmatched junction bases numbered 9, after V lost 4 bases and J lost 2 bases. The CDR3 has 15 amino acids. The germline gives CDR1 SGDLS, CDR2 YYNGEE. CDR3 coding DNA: TGTGCCAGCAGCCAAGGGAGGGAGGGCCCCTACGAGCAGTACTTC. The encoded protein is CASSQGREGPYEQYF.

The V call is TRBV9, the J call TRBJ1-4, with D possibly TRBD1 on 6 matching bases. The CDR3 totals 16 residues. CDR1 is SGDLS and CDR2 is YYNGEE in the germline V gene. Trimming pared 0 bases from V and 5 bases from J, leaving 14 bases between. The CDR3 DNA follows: TGTGCCAGCAGCGTAGGTCCCAGGGGAGAAAATGAAAAACTGTTTTTT. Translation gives CASSVGPRGENEKLFF.

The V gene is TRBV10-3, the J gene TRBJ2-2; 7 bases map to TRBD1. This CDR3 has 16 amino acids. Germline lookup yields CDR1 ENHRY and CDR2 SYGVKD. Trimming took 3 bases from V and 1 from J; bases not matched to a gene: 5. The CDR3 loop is CAISEQGPLNTGELFF. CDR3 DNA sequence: TGTGCCATCAGTGAACAGGGGCCCTTGAACACCGGGGAGCTGTTTTTT.